This T cell receptor (beta chain) derives from a study of T-cell memory formation after mild COVID-19. The germline V gene has CDR1 SGHKS and CDR2 YYEKEE (reference sequence). Trimming removed 5 bases at V and 3 bases at J, with 9 bases between. This CDR3 contains 13 residues. TCRdb redid the calling of the 5' RACE reads with MiXCR, one entry per CDR3 protein. The sample carries some 150,000 distinct CDR3 sequences, 5.5% to 7% recorded once. This clonotype was counted ten times or more. This chain joins TRBV5-5 and TRBJ1-5; D is perhaps TRBD1 (5 bases). The receptor comes from an adult woman who had mild COVID-19 (a few samples of this study predate the infection). Cell type and time point are not known. The specimen sequenced was PBMCs or a T cell subset sorted from them (not recorded which). For the CDR3, the DNA is TGTGCCAGCAGGTGGGGCCCCAATCAGCCCCAGCATTTT. Amino acids: CASRWGPNQPQHF. Full variable domain (missing parts from reference TRBV5-5 and TRBJ1-5): DAGVTQSPTHLIKTRGQQVTLRCSPISGHKSVSWYQQVLGQGPQFIFQYYEKEERGRGNFPDRFSARQFPNYSSELNVNALLLGDSALYLCASRWGPNQPQHFGDGTRLSIL.